The 29 T cell receptor beta chains in this list originate from one sample, sequenced in a study of glioma-infiltrating T cells. Using RNA template, CDR3s of TCR alpha and beta were amplified with iRepertoire arm-PCR. TCRdb passed the multiplex PCR reads through MiXCR, listing each CDR3 protein once. The sample lists under 50,000 distinct CDR3 sequences, 20% to 25% occurring once. The sequenced material came from glioma tissue, nonneoplastic brain tissue, or PBMCs (not recorded which). The receptors shown here come from a human donor with low-grade glioma or glioblastoma, undergoing nonglioma brain surgery, or in good health (not recorded which).

The count of this clonotype is one. Possible read error: a much larger clone is one base away. The chain links TRBV5-4 to TRBJ1-5; D unclear. This CDR3 is built from 13 residues. Germline CDR1 and CDR2: SGHNT and YYREEE (reference sequence). The CDR3 nucleotides are TGTGCCAACAGCTTCGGGAACAATCAGCCCCAGCATTTT. Protein: CANSFGNNQPQHF.

The genes are TRBV5-5 and TRBJ2-3, with TRBD1 identical over 7 bases. The CDR3 contains 15 residues. After removal of 0 bases from V and 3 bases from J, the junction contained 4 bases not matched to a gene. CDR1 and CDR2 from the germline V gene are SGHKS and YYEKEE (reference sequence). The CDR3 region has the DNA TGTGCCAGCAGCTTGGGTGACAGGGCAACAGATACGCAGTATTTT. Its protein product is CASSLGDRATDTQYF. Combining the CDR3 with reference TRBV5-5 and TRBJ2-3 gives the whole variable domain DAGVTQSPTHLIKTRGQQVTLRCSPISGHKSVSWYQQVLGQGPQFIFQYYEKEERGRGNFPDRFSARQFPNYSSELNVNALLLGDSALYLCASSLGDRATDTQYFGPGTRLTVL.

Of note for this clonotype: The CDR3 ends on some other residue instead of the conserved phenylalanine or tryptophan, so this is likely a read error. This sequence joins TRBV4-2 and TRBJ1-2; the D gene is possibly TRBD1 (5 bases). V dropped 4 bases and J dropped 2 bases, with 14 bases sitting between them. The CDR3 extends over 15 amino acids. CDR1 is LGHNA, CDR2 YNFKEQ, per germline. CDR3 bases: TGTGCCAGCAGCCCCTATGACGACAGCAACTATGGCTACACCTTA. It specifies CASSPYDDSNYGYTL.

This clonotype was counted many times. This chain connects TRBV7-9 to TRBJ1-1; no clear D. Germline V gene data show CDR1 as SEHNR and CDR2 as FQNEAQ (reference sequence). The CDR3 extends over 15 amino acids. V lost 3 bases and J 2 bases, leaving 13 bases between the germline ends. The CDR3 here is CASSFYTNLNTEAFF. CDR3 sequence (DNA): TGTGCCAGCAGCTTCTACACAAACTTAAACACTGAAGCTTTCTTT.

This clonotype was seen repeatedly, ten times or more. The rearrangement links TRBV15 to TRBJ1-2, with D perhaps TRBD1 (5 bases). The CDR3 has 15 residues. V lost 0 bases, J lost 3 bases, and 11 bases lay in between. Germline V CDR1 and CDR2: LNHNV, YYDKDF (reference sequence). In DNA, the CDR3 is TGTGCCACCAGCAGAGACGGCTTGGGGGACTATGGCTACACCTTC. As protein: CATSRDGLGDYGYTF.

There are many counts of this clonotype. CDR3 DNA: TGCAGTGCCGCGACAGTCCGAACTGGGGCTGGTGACACCATATATTTT. Translating gives CSAATVRTGAGDTIYF. J is TRBJ1-3 and V is TRBV20-1; possibly TRBD1 for D (5 bases). Germline-derived CDR1 and CDR2 are DFQATT and SNEGSKA (reference sequence). This CDR3 contains 16 residues. The germline V and J ends were trimmed by 6 bases and 8 bases, with 26 bases remaining between them.

This clonotype was found many times. The CDR3 reads CASSLDGLSTDTQYF. For the CDR3, the DNA is TGTGCCAGCAGCTTAGACGGCCTAAGCACAGATACGCAGTATTTT. V gene TRBV7-2 combines with J gene TRBJ2-3; D gene uncertain. The germline gives CDR1 SGHTA, CDR2 FQGNSA. The V and J ends lost 1 base and 0 bases respectively, with 8 bases between them. The CDR3 consists of 15 residues.

This clonotype occurred many times. This rearrangement joins TRBV9 to TRBJ2-1; weak D call: TRBD2 (6 bases). Trimming removed 2 bases at V and 5 bases at J, with 17 bases between. This CDR3 has 16 residues. Germline V gives CDR1 SGDLS, CDR2 YYNGEE. The CDR3 here is CASSVRRERVDNEQFF. In nucleotides, the CDR3 is TGTGCCAGCAGCGTCAGGAGGGAAAGAGTAGACAATGAGCAGTTCTTC. The complete variable domain, with remaining parts taken from reference TRBV9 and TRBJ2-1, reads DSGVTQTPKHLITATGQRVTLRCSPRSGDLSVYWYQQSLDQGLQFLIQYYNGEERAKGNILERFSAQQFPDLHSELNLSSLELGDSALYFCASSVRRERVDNEQFFGPGTRLTVL.

This clonotype is medium-sized. The chain combines TRBV10-2 with TRBJ2-3, with 10 bases fitting TRBD2. V shed 0 bases and J 5 bases; nucleotides not matched to a gene: 5. The V gene's germline CDR1 is WSHSY and CDR2 SAAADI. The CDR3 loop spans 16 amino acids. The CDR3 nucleotides are TGCGCCAGCAGTGAGTCGGAACTAGCGGGGAAAGATACGCAGTATTTT. Translated: CASSESELAGKDTQYF.

The sample holds many counts of this clonotype. V is TRBV27 and J is TRBJ2-3; D tentatively reads TRBD1 or TRBD2 (5 bases each). This CDR3 comprises 17 residues. Germline V CDR1 and CDR2: MNHEY, SMNVEV (reference sequence). Trimming stripped 7 bases from V and 0 bases from J, with 20 bases between. The CDR3 bases are TGTGCCAGCACCCACGACCGGGACCGCCTAAGCACAGATACGCAGTATTTT. Protein sequence: CASTHDRDRLSTDTQYF.

This clonotype was counted between two and nine times. V gene TRBV19 combines with J gene TRBJ1-1; possibly TRBD1 for D (5 bases). CDR1 and CDR2 from the germline V gene are LNHDA and SQIVND (reference sequence). V gave up 7 bases and J gave up 2 bases, with 11 bases separating them. This CDR3 spans 13 amino acids. The CDR3: CASMGGKNTEAFF. The CDR3 region has the DNA TGTGCCAGTATGGGGGGGAAAAACACTGAAGCTTTCTTT.

This clonotype was detected many times. The rearrangement links TRBV20-1 to TRBJ2-7, with unresolved D. V was pared by 0 bases and J by 2 bases, with 11 bases between. The CDR3 runs 14 residues. From germline, CDR1 is DFQATT and CDR2 SNEGSKA (reference sequence). CDR3 residues: CSARDQGMTYEQYF. DNA of the CDR3: TGCAGTGCTAGAGACCAAGGGATGACCTACGAGCAGTACTTC.

The table lists this clonotype with many counts. V gene TRBV20-1 combines with J gene TRBJ2-5, with 10 bases identical to TRBD2. This CDR3 comprises 15 residues. The germline gives CDR1 DFQATT, CDR2 SNEGSKA (reference sequence). J was trimmed by 1 base and V by 6 bases; bases with no gene match: 8. CDR3 amino acids: CSASGGGGPQETQYF. The CDR3 coding sequence is TGCAGTGCGAGCGGGGGGGGAGGTCCCCAAGAGACCCAGTACTTC.

Many counts were recorded for this clonotype. This sequence joins TRBV2 and TRBJ1-2, with TRBD1 as a possible D gene (6 bases). CDR3 length: 15 residues. Germline V lookup: CDR1 SNHLY, CDR2 FYNNEI. V lost 6 bases and J lost 4, with 18 bases in between. CDR3 nucleotides: TGTGCCAGCAGGAGAGGGGCGGAGGGGGTCTATGGCTACACCTTC. Protein: CASRRGAEGVYGYTF. The whole variable domain, remainder taken from reference TRBV2 and TRBJ1-2, is EPEVTQTPSHQVTQMGQEVILRCVPISNHLYFYWYRQILGQKVEFLVSFYNNEISEKSEIFDDQFSVERPDGSNFTLKIRSTKLEDSAMYFCASRRGAEGVYGYTFGSGTRLTVV.

The chain couples TRBV5-4 to TRBJ2-7; 7 nucleotides line up with TRBD1. Trimming removed 4 bases from V and 7 bases from J; junction bases left unmatched: 17. This CDR3 spans 16 amino acids. The V gene's germline CDR1 is SGHNT and CDR2 YYREEE (reference sequence). The CDR3 DNA reads TGTGCCAGCAGCCAGGAGAGTACGGGCAGGGGGTCGGAGCAGTACTTC. Translating it yields CASSQESTGRGSEQYF.

This clonotype appeared a few times. Being one base from a much bigger clone, this may be a read error. V gene TRBV28 combines with J gene TRBJ2-1; no definite D call. Trimming pared 4 bases from V and 0 bases from J, leaving 13 bases between. Germline-derived CDR1 and CDR2 are MDHEN and SYDVKM. The CDR3 consists of 16 residues. CDR3 coding DNA: TGTGCCAGCAGTTCCTATGGGATGAGCTCCTACAATGAGCAGTTCTTC. It codes for CASSSYGMSSYNEQFF.

This clonotype was recorded at least ten times. CDR3 DNA sequence: TGCGCCAGCAGCCAAGATACGGGACTAGCGGGTAACTACGAGCAGTACTTC. This codes for CASSQDTGLAGNYEQYF. The J gene is TRBJ2-7, the V gene TRBV4-3; TRBD2 matches at 12 bases. J was trimmed by 3 bases and V by 0 bases; bases with no gene match: 6. Germline CDR1 LGHNA, CDR2 YSLEER. The CDR3 length is 17 residues.

In its sample, this clonotype was seen many times. V and J are TRBV10-2 and TRBJ1-1; maybe TRBD1 (6 bases). The CDR3 has 12 residues. The germline V gene encodes CDR1 WSHSY and CDR2 SAAADI. V lost 6 bases to trimming and J lost 4 bases, with 9 bases between them. The CDR3 here is CASRAGVTEAFF. CDR3 in DNA: TGCGCCAGCAGGGCAGGGGTCACTGAAGCTTTCTTT.

Remarks on this clonotype: This may be a read error: a much more frequent sequence differs by one nucleotide. The rearrangement links TRBV19 to TRBJ2-5; a weak D match, TRBD2 (5 bases). With 3 bases removed from V and 1 base from J, the gap between germline ends came to 12 bases. The CDR3 has 15 residues. In germline, CDR1 is LNHDA, CDR2 SQIVND (reference sequence). The CDR3 loop is CASSIQPGIQETQYF. CDR3 nucleotide sequence: TGTGCCAGTAGTATTCAACCGGGAATCCAAGAGACCCAGTACTTC. Filled out from reference TRBV19 and TRBJ2-5, the complete variable domain reads DGGITQSPKYLFRKEGQNVTLSCEQNLNHDAMYWYRQDPGQGLRLIYYSQIVNDFQKGDIAEGYSVSREKKESFPLTVTSAQKNPTAFYLCASSIQPGIQETQYFGPGTRLLVL.

The V call is TRBV5-6, the J call TRBJ1-1; 7 bases are a match to TRBD1. The CDR3 has 13 residues. Germline V lookup: CDR1 SGHDT, CDR2 YYEEEE. J gave up 10 bases and V 3 bases, and 9 bases lay outside the gene matches. The CDR3 region is CASSYEQGPGAFF. As DNA, the CDR3 is TGTGCCAGCAGCTACGAACAGGGGCCGGGAGCTTTCTTT.

This clonotype was seen a few times. The chain joins TRBV29-1 to TRBJ2-7, with 11 bases identical to TRBD2. Germline CDR1 reads SQVTM; CDR2 reads ANQGSEA. The CDR3 length is 16 residues. The J segment lost 3 bases and the V segment lost 6 bases, leaving 13 bases of the junction unmatched. DNA for the CDR3: TGCAGCGTCCTCGGTAGGGTACTAGCGGGAGACTACGAGCAGTACTTC. Translating it yields CSVLGRVLAGDYEQYF.

This clonotype was counted at least ten times. V is TRBV12-5 and J is TRBJ2-1; D is perhaps TRBD1 or TRBD2 (6 bases each). The germline V and J ends were trimmed by 9 bases and 5 bases, with 17 bases remaining between them. Germline CDR1 reads LGHNT; CDR2 reads FRNRAP. There are 14 residues in the CDR3. CDR3 protein: CASETRGPNNEQFF. The CDR3 region has the DNA TGTGCTAGCGAAACCCGGGGGCCCAACAATGAGCAGTTCTTC.

Comments on this clonotype: This likely comes from a read error, as the CDR3 has no conserved phenylalanine or tryptophan at its end. Because the CDR3's place on the DNA is in doubt, the DNA is left out and the CDR3 is given as listed by TCRdb. J is TRBJ2-7 and V is TRBV2. The CDR3 spans 11 residues, counting both ends. The germline V gene encodes CDR1 SNHLY and CDR2 FYNNEI. CDR3 sequence reads: CASSESTPSYL.

Many counts were recorded for this clonotype. The V gene is TRBV7-2, the J gene TRBJ2-5; D call uncertain. The CDR3 is 15 residues long. V was cut by 1 base and J by 2 bases, with 11 bases left in between. Germline values: CDR1 SGHTA, CDR2 FQGNSA. In DNA, the CDR3 is TGTGCCAGCAGCTTAGTATTGGGCCAGCAAGAGACCCAGTACTTC. This translates into CASSLVLGQQETQYF.

As regards this clonotype: Possible read error: a much larger clone is one base away. The genes are TRBV7-8 and TRBJ2-7, with unresolved D. Germline loops: CDR1 SGHVS, CDR2 FQNEAQ. The CDR3 length is 13 residues. Trimming cost V 1 base and J 3 bases, with 7 bases left between them. The CDR3 is CASSLGMYYEQYF. The DNA of the CDR3 is TGTGCCAGCAGCTTAGGCATGTACTACGAGCAGTACTTC.

This rearrangement joins TRBV12-3 or TRBV12-4 to TRBJ1-3; D uncertain. V was pared by 5 bases and J by 7 bases, with 12 bases between. This CDR3 comprises 13 residues. The CDR3 reads CASSQPGENTIYF. As DNA, the CDR3 is TGTGCCAGCAGTCAGCCCGGTGAGAACACCATATATTTT.

By frequency in the sample, this clonotype is medium-sized. It is likely a read error, because the conserved phenylalanine at the end of the CDR3 is missing. V gene TRBV15 combines with J gene TRBJ1-5, with D possibly TRBD1 on 5 matching bases. Per the germline V gene, CDR1 is LNHNV and CDR2 is YYDKDF (reference sequence). The CDR3 spans 14 residues. V was shortened by 3 bases and J by 6 bases, with 12 bases between the two germline ends. Here the CDR3 DNA reads TGTGCCACCAGCAGTGGGGGGAATAGTCAGCCCCAGCATCTT. Its protein is CATSSGGNSQPQHL.

This clonotype showed up many times. The V and J genes are TRBV20-1 and TRBJ2-7; D might be TRBD1 (6 bases). In germline, CDR1 is DFQATT, CDR2 SNEGSKA (reference sequence). CDR3 size: 12 residues. V dropped 5 bases and J dropped 0 bases, with 8 bases sitting between them. The CDR3 DNA follows: TGCAGTGCTGGGGACAACTCCTACGAGCAGTACTTC. Amino acids: CSAGDNSYEQYF.

This clonotype was recorded many times. The V gene is TRBV12-3 or TRBV12-4, the J gene TRBJ1-3; 8 nucleotides match TRBD1. CDR3 length: 14 amino acids. J gave up 6 bases and V 5 bases, and 6 bases lay outside the gene matches. Written as DNA, the CDR3 is TGTGCCAGCAGTACTACGACAGGGGCAAACACCATATATTTT. Amino acids: CASSTTTGANTIYF.